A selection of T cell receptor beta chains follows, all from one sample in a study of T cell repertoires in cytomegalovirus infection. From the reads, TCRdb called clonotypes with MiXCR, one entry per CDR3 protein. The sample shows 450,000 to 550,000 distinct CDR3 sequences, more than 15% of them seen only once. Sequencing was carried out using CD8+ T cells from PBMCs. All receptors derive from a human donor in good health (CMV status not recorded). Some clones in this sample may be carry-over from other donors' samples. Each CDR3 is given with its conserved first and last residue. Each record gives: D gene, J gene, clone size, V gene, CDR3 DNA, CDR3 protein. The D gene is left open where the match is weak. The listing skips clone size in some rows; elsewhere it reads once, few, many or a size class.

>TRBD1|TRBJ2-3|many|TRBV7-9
TGTGCCAGCAGCTCTCCTTTGCAGGGGGAGAAAGATACGCAGTATTTT
CASSSPLQGEKDTQYF
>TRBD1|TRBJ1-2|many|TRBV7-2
TGTGCCAGCAGCTTAGACCAGGGGGCGGGCTACACCTTC
CASSLDQGAGYTF
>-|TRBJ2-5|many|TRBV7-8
TGTGCCAGCAGCTCTTACCGGGACTACCAAGAGACCCAGTACTTC
CASSSYRDYQETQYF
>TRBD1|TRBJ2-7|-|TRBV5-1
TGCGCCAGCAGCTTAAGGGACAGGAGGGTCGAGCAGTACTTC
CASSLRDRRVEQYF
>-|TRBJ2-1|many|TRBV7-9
TGTGCCAGCGAGGCAGGGGGGGTCAATGAGCAGTTCTTC
CASEAGGVNEQFF
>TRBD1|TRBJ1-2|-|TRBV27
TGTGCCAGCAGGGGACAGGGAGTTTCCTATGGCTACACCTTC
CASRGQGVSYGYTF
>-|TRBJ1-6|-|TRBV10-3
TGTGCCATCAGTGAGTCGGAAGGGCCAACCGATAATTCACCCCTCCACTTT
CAISESEGPTDNSPLHF
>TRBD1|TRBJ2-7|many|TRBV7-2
TGTGCCAGCAGCGGAGACAGGGCCTACGAGCAGTACTTC
CASSGDRAYEQYF
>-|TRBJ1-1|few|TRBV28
TGTGCCAGCAGTTTTATGGCAGGAACTGAAGCTTTCTTT
CASSFMAGTEAFF
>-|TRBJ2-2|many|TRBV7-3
TGTGCCAGCAGCTTAAGGGGACAAAGCCACACCGGGGAGCTGTTTTTT
CASSLRGQSHTGELFF
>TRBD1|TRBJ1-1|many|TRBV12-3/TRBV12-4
TGTGCCAGCAGACAGGGGGGTGAAGCTTTCTTT
CASRQGGEAFF
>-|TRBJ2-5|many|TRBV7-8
TGTGCCAGCAGCCTTAGGAGGGACCAAGGAGAGACCCAGTACTTC
CASSLRRDQGETQYF
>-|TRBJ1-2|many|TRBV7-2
TGTGCCAGCAGCCTAGACCCTACAGGGAGCTATGGCTACACCTTC
CASSLDPTGSYGYTF
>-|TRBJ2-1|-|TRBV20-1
TGCAGTGCTAGACTAATCATTACAGGGACCTCTTACAATGAGCAGTTCTTC
CSARLIITGTSYNEQFF
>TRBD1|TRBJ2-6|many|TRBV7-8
TGTGCCAGCAGCTTAGCGGCCGGGACAGGGTTTTCTGGGGCCAACGTCCTGACTTTC
CASSLAAGTGFSGANVLTF
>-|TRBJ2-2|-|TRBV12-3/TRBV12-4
TGTGCCAGCAGTTTAGCTGTCACGAACACCGGGGAGCTGTTTTTT
CASSLAVTNTGELFF
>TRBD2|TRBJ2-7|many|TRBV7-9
TGTGCCAGCAGCCCGGGACTAGCGGGATTCGGCTCCTACGAGCAGTACTTC
CASSPGLAGFGSYEQYF
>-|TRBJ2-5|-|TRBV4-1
TGCGCCAGCAGCCAAGATCTGGGTGAGGAGACCCAGTACTTC
CASSQDLGEETQYF
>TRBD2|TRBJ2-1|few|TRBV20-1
TGCAGTGCTAGCCCCCGACTAGCCGATGAGCAGTTCTTC
CSASPRLADEQFF
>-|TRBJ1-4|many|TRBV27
TGTGCCAGCAGTCGGGCAGGGTGGGGTGAAAAACTGTTTTTT
CASSRAGWGEKLFF
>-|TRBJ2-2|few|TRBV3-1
TGTGCCAGCAGCCAAGATGATTCGGGTACCACCGGGGAGCTGTTTTTT
CASSQDDSGTTGELFF
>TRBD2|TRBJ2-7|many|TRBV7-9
TGTGCCAGCAGACCTAGCGGGAGCGCCAACGAGCAGTACTTC
CASRPSGSANEQYF
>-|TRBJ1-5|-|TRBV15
TGTGCCACCACTCCTACCCCCGATCAGCCCCAGCATTTT
CATTPTPDQPQHF
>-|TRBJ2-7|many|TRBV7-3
TGTGCCAGCAGCCAGGTGCACGGCTACGAGCAGTACTTC
CASSQVHGYEQYF
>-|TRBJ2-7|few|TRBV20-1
TGCAGTGCTAGAGGGGGGGTGGGGACCGTCTCCTACGAGCAGTACTTC
CSARGGVGTVSYEQYF
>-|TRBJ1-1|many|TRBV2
TGTGCCAGCAGTGGGGCCTCCACTGAAGCTTTCTTT
CASSGASTEAFF
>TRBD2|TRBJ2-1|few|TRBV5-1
TGCGCCAGCAGCTGGGAAAGGAGGGCAGCGGGAGGCAGCTCCTACAATGAGCAGTTCTTC
CASSWERRAAGGSSYNEQFF
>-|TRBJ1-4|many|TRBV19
TGTGCCAGTAGTATAGGTTGGACACCGGCCGCAACTAATGAAAAACTGTTTTTT
CASSIGWTPAATNEKLFF
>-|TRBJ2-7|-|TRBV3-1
TGTGCCAGCAGCCAACCAGCGTCTAGCTCCTACGAGCAGTACTTC
CASSQPASSSYEQYF
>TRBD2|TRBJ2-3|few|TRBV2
TGTGCCAGCCCAATCATGGGACTATCAGGCACAGATACGCAGTATTTT
CASPIMGLSGTDTQYF
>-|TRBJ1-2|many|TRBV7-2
TGTGCCAGCAGCTTATCGACCGCCTATCGACAGGCCTTAAGGGATGGCTACACCTTC
CASSLSTAYRQALRDGYTF
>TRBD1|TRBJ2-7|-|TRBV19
TGTGCCAGCCTGGACAGGATCTCCTACGAGCAGTACTTC
CASLDRISYEQYF
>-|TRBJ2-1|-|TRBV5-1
TGCGCCAGCAGCTCTCACGGCAATGAGCAGTTCTTC
CASSSHGNEQFF
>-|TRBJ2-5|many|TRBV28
TGTGCCAGCAGTTTAAGAGGTAGCGGCGAAGAGACCCAGTACTTC
CASSLRGSGEETQYF
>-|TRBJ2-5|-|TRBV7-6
TGTGCTAGCAGCTCTAGTCCGGCAGGGGTGGGACAAGAGACCCAGTACTTC
CASSSSPAGVGQETQYF
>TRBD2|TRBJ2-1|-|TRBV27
TGTGCCTCTGGTCGTTCGGGGGGGGGGGGGCGGGCTTATGAGCAGTTCTTC
CASGRSGGGGRAYEQFF
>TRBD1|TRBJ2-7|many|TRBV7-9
TGTGCCAGCAGCATAACCGGGACAGGGGGTTCCGAGCAGTACTTC
CASSITGTGGSEQYF
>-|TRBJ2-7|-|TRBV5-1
TGCGCCAGCAGCTTGGATGACGGAGCCTACGAGCAGTACTTC
CASSLDDGAYEQYF
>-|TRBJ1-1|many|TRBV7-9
TGTGCCAGCAGCTTAGAGGGCCGGGGGCTTGCTGAAGCTTTCTTT
CASSLEGRGLAEAFF
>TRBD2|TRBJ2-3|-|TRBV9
TGTGCCAGCAGCGCCGGACTAGTAAACACAGATACGCAGTATTTT
CASSAGLVNTDTQYF
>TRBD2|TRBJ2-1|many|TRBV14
TGTGCCAGCAGCCACCCCGAAAGCCGGCGGGGGGGCCTCCCCTACAATGAGCAGTTCTTC
CASSHPESRRGGLPYNEQFF
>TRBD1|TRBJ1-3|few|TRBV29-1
TGCAGCGTATGGGACAGTTCTGGAAACACCATATATTTT
CSVWDSSGNTIYF
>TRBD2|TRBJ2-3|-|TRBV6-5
TGTGCCAGCAGTTACTCTTCGGGAGGGGAGTCAGATACGCAGTATTTT
CASSYSSGGESDTQYF
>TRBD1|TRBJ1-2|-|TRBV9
TGTGCCAGCAGCGGACAGGGGGAAGGGGCATATGGCTACACCTTC
CASSGQGEGAYGYTF
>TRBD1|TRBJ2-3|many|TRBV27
TGTGCCAGCAGTTCACCGACCCAGGGGGCAGATGGCACAGATACGCAGTATTTT
CASSSPTQGADGTDTQYF
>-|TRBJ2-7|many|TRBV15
TGTGCCACCAGCGCCAGGACAGAATCCTACGAGCAGTACTTC
CATSARTESYEQYF
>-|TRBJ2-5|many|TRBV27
TGTGCCAGCAGTACGGGACCCACCCAGAGGGAGACCCAGTACTTC
CASSTGPTQRETQYF
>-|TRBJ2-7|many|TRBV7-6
TGTGCCAGCAGCTTAGCGGCAGGGGCAGATCCAGAGCAGTACTTC
CASSLAAGADPEQYF
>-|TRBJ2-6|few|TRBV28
TGTGCCAGCAGGCTCGGACGGAGCTCTGGGGCCAACGTCCTGACTTTC
CASRLGRSSGANVLTF
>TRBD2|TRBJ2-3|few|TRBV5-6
TGTGCCAGCAGCTTGGGACTAGCGGGGTTCACAGATACGCAGTATTTT
CASSLGLAGFTDTQYF
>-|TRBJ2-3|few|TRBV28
TGTGCCAGCAGTTTCCTCGAGGAGAGCGGCACAGATACGCAGTATTTT
CASSFLEESGTDTQYF